These 6 T cell receptor beta chains came from one sample sequenced in a study of cytomegalovirus exposure and HLA in healthy donors. PCR used 60 Vbeta primers and 13 Jbeta primers. TCRdb's table, derived via immunoSEQ multiplex PCR, lists solely in-frame clones and lacks some. The sample has roughly 110,000 clones, 82% seen once. What was sequenced was PBMCs. Receptor source: a man under 40 in good health and CMV-seropositive.

The V gene is TRBV5-1, the J gene TRBJ2-5; weak D call: TRBD2 (6 bases). The CDR3 has 14 amino acids. The V end was cut by 2 bases, the J end by 2 bases, with 10 bases between. The germline CDR1 and CDR2 sequences are SGHRS and YFSETQ. The CDR3 DNA sequence: TGCGCCAGCAGCTTTAGCAGCGGGCAAGAGACCCAGTACTTC. Residues: CASSFSSGQETQYF.

The genes are TRBV5-6 and TRBJ1-2; D unresolved. Germline CDR1 and CDR2: SGHDT and YYEEEE. The germline V and J ends were trimmed by 4 bases and 4 bases, with 14 bases remaining between them. The CDR3 has 14 residues. The DNA for the CDR3 is TGTGCCAGCAGCCGGGATGCGTCTGGCTATGGCTACACCTTC. Translating gives CASSRDASGYGYTF. Combining the CDR3 with reference TRBV5-6 and TRBJ1-2 gives the whole variable domain DAGVTQSPTHLIKTRGQQVTLRCSPKSGHDTVSWYQQALGQGPQFIFQYYEEEERQRGNFPDRFSGHQFPNYSSELNVNALLLGDSALYLCASSRDASGYGYTFGSGTRLTVV.

The rearrangement links TRBV4-1 to TRBJ2-7; possibly TRBD1 for D (6 bases). V was trimmed by 2 bases and J by 3 bases, leaving 14 bases between them. In germline, CDR1 is MGHRA, CDR2 YSYEKL. This CDR3 is built from 15 residues. The CDR3 loop reads CASSQLNTGLYEQYF. CDR3 bases: TGCGCCAGCAGCCAACTTAACACAGGGCTCTACGAGCAGTACTTC.

The CDR3 nucleotides read TGTGCCAGTAGTGTACAGGGGATCGATACGCAGTATTTT. It codes for CASSVQGIDTQYF. V is TRBV19 and J is TRBJ2-3, with TRBD1 matching over 7 bases. This CDR3 has 13 residues. Germline V gene sequence: CDR1 LNHDA, CDR2 SQIVND (reference sequence). J lost 6 bases, V lost 5 bases, and 5 bases had no gene match.

This clone was detected only once. V gene TRBV9 combines with J gene TRBJ2-1; 11 nucleotides align to TRBD2. CDR1 and CDR2 from the germline V gene are SGDLS and YYNGEE. The CDR3 totals 15 residues. The V segment lost 1 base and the J segment 6 bases; nucleotides outside the gene matches: 3. CDR3 loop: CASSVRTSGFNEQFF. In DNA form, the CDR3 reads TGTGCCAGCAGCGTAAGGACTAGCGGGTTCAATGAGCAGTTCTTC. The variable domain in full, completed from reference TRBV9 and TRBJ2-1, reads DSGVTQTPKHLITATGQRVTLRCSPRSGDLSVYWYQQSLDQGLQFLIQYYNGEERAKGNILERFSAQQFPDLHSELNLSSLELGDSALYFCASSVRTSGFNEQFFGPGTRLTVL.

This rearrangement joins TRBV30 to TRBJ2-1; TRBD1 aligns across 9 bases. With 1 base clipped from V and 1 base from J, the junction kept 5 bases outside the gene matches. Germline CDR1 and CDR2: GTSNPN and SVGIG (reference sequence). This CDR3 contains 16 residues. CDR3 sequence reads: CAWSDGQGISYNEQFF. The CDR3 DNA follows: TGTGCCTGGAGTGATGGACAGGGGATATCCTACAATGAGCAGTTCTTC.